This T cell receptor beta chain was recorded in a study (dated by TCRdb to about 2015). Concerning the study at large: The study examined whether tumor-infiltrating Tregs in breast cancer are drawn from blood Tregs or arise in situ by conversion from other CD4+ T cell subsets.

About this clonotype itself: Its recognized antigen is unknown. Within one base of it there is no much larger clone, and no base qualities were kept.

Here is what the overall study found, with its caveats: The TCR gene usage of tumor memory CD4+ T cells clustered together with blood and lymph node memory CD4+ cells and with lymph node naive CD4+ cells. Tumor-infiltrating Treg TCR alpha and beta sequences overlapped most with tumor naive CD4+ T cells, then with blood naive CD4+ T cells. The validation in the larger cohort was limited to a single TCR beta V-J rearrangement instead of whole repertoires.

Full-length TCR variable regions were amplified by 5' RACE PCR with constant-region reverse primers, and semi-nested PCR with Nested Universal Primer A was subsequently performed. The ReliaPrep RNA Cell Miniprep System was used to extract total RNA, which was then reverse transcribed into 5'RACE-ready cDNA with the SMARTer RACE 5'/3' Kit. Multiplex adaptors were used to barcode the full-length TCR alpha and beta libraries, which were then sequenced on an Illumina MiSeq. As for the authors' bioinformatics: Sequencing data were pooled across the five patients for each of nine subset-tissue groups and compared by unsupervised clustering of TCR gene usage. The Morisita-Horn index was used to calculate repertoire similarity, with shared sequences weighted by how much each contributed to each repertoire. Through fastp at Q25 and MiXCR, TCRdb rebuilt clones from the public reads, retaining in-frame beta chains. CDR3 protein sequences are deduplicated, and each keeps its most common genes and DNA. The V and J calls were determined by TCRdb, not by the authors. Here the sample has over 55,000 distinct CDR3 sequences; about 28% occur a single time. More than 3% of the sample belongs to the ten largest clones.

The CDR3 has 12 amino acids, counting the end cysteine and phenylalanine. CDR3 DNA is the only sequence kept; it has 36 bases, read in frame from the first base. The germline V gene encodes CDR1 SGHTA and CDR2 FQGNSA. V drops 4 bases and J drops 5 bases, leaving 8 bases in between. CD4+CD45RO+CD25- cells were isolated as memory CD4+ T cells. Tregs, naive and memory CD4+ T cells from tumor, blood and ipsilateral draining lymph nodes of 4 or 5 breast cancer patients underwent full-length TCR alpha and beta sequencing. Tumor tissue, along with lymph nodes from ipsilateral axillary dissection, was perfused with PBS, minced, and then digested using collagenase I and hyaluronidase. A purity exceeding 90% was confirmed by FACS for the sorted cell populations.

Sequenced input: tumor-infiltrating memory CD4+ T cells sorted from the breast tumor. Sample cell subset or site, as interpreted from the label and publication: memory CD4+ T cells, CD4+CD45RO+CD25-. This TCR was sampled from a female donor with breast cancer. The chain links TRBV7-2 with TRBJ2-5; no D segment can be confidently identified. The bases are TGTGCCAGCAGCTATCCTGAGGAGACCCAGTACTTC. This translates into CASSYPEETQYF.